This TCR beta chain stems from a study of CD8 T cells in ankylosing spondylitis (dated by TCRdb to about 2017). Regarding the research as a whole: T cell receptor beta repertoires were profiled in healthy donors and ankylosing spondylitis patients so that disease-linked TCR variants could be found. The whole study cohort included over a hundred healthy donors and 25 ankylosing spondylitis patients. Peripheral blood was sampled, and synovial fluid was also collected from ankylosing spondylitis patients. The research as a whole found: Some of the motif variants had been reported before in the synovial fluid and blood of reactive arthritis patients, a finding that suggests common disease-initiation mechanisms. The disease-linked clones had a CD8+ phenotype and were found at relatively low frequencies in peripheral blood. A TCR beta motif made up of 7 to 9 highly homologous amino acid variants appeared to be characteristic of blood from ankylosing spondylitis patients. Significant enrichment of the disease-linked clones was reported in matched synovial fluid samples from ankylosing spondylitis patients.

As for this clonotype: The antigen it binds to is not known. Qualities for individual bases were not recorded, and no much larger clone is one base off.

Instrument used: Illumina HiSeq 2500. Quantitative 5'-RACE with molecular barcodes was the method used to prepare the TCR beta libraries. Under the source paper's analysis protocol: A new computational method, built on a probabilistic model of VDJ rearrangement, was used to identify disease-linked TCR variants. TCRdb itself trimmed the public reads at Q25 with fastp, ran MiXCR and retained productive beta chains. Duplicate CDR3 protein sequences are folded into a single record with the most common DNA and genes. The V and J calls here are based on TCRdb, not the publication. The sample table shows over 130,000 distinct CDR3 sequences, and 44% are seen once. Roughly 15% of the sample is held by the ten biggest clonotypes. Synovial fluid samples were paired with blood samples taken from the same ankylosing spondylitis patients. The germline V gene gives CDR1 as MNHNS and CDR2 as SASEGT. There are 15 amino acids in the CDR3, from cysteine to phenylalanine inclusive. Only the CDR3 DNA is retained, 45 bases long and in frame from the first base. Germline trimming: 6 bases from V, 8 bases from J; junction bases outside gene matches: 14.

The sequence links TRBV6-1 to TRBJ1-2, and TRBD1 aligns with 8 junction nucleotides. This TCR was recovered from a male donor with ankylosing spondylitis. What was sequenced was synovial fluid, either unsorted or a sorted T cell fraction (not recorded which). The CDR3 region has the sequence CASSPSPDRVGGYTF. At the DNA level, the sequence is TGTGCCAGCAGCCCTTCGCCGGACAGGGTAGGCGGCTACACCTTC.